Listed here is a single TCR beta chain. The data were produced by immunoSEQ multiplex PCR, yet TCRdb's version contains in-frame clones alone and is incomplete. The data contain roughly 330,000 clones, about 87% of them singletons. Those who participated ranged in age from roughly 18 to 89 years and resided in 24 US areas. Participants reported their clinical history, and cohort assignment relied on those reports. Two negative PCRs, clearance, or symptom resolution characterized the recovered Cohort 3 donors. The data were obtained in a study of blood T cell repertoires in COVID-19. The receptor comes from a woman aged 30 to 39 who had recovered from COVID-19. The sequencing sample was made of PBMCs or T cells enriched from blood (not recorded which).

The CDR3 spells CASNAAGTGGGRNSPLHF. CDR3 bases: TGTGCCAGCAACGCCGCCGGGACAGGGGGAGGAAGGAATTCACCCCTCCACTTT. The V call is TRBV5-4, the J call TRBJ1-6; 11 positions match TRBD1. Germline lookup yields CDR1 SGHNT and CDR2 YYREEE (reference sequence). The CDR3 totals 18 residues. The V gene end was trimmed by 6 bases and the J gene end by 7 bases; junction bases not matched to a gene: 15.